This T cell receptor (beta chain) was obtained from a study of T cell responses to AZD1222 COVID-19 vaccine. Study as a whole: Investigators merged groups given second doses at roughly 4 or roughly 12 weeks.

Measured with immunoSEQ multiplex PCR; TCRdb has only the in-frame clones, and not every one. The data show over 100,000 clones, nearly 95% seen once. This CDR3 has 13 amino acids. CDR1 is SQVTM, CDR2 ANQGSEA, per germline. V gave up 5 bases and J gave up 2 bases, with 12 bases separating them. The count of this clone is one. This chain links TRBV29-1 with TRBJ1-2; D not resolved. This TCR was recovered from an adult in good health. The sequencing here drew on peripheral blood, taken on day 0 of AZD1222 vaccination. The CDR3, as DNA: TGCAGCGTTCTCCGGACGGGAAACTATGGCTACACCTTC. Translated, it gives CSVLRTGNYGYTF.